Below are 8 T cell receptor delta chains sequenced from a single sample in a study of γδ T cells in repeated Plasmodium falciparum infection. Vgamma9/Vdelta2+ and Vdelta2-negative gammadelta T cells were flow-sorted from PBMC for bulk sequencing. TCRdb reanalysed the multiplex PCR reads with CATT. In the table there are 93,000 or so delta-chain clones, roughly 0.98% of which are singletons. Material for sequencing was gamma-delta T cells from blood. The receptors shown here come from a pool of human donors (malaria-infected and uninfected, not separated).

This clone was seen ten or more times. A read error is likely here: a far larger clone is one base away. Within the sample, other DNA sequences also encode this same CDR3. CDR3 sequence reads: CACDTVSLGDKDKLIF. The CDR3 DNA reads TGTGCCTGTGACACCGTTTCGCTGGGGGATAAGGATAAACTCATCTTT. The chain carries TRDV2 and TRDJ1; 10 bases match TRDD3. The V gene's germline CDR1 is GEAIGNYY and CDR2 EKD. The CDR3 runs to 16 residues. V gave up 0 bases and J gave up 5 bases; unmatched junction bases: 8.

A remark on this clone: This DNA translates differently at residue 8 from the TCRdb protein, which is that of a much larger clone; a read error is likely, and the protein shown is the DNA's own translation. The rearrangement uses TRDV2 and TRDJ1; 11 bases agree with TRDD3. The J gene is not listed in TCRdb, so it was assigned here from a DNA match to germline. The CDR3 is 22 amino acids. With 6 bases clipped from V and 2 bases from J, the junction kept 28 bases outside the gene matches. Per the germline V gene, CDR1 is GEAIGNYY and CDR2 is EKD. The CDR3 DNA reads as TGTGCCTGTTGGCATCCTACGACTTCTAGGTCTACTGGGGGATATTTTACCGATAAACTCATCTTT. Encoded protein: CACWHPTTSRSTGGYFTDKLIF.

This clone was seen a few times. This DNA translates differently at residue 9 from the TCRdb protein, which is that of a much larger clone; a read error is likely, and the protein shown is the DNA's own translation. CDR3 bases: TGTGCCTTTAATGATCTAACCCTCCTCGAGACTACTGATGTGGGGGACAGCTCCTGGGACACCCGACAGATGTTTTTC. Protein: CAFNDLTLLETTDVGDSSWDTRQMFF. The V gene is TRDV3, the J gene TRDJ3, with TRDD3 matching 7 bases. TCRdb gives no J gene; it was assigned here by matching the DNA to germline. The J segment lost 0 bases and the V segment lost 1 base, leaving 33 bases of the junction unmatched. This CDR3 has 26 residues. In germline, CDR1 is TVYSNPD, CDR2 GDNSRS (reference sequence).

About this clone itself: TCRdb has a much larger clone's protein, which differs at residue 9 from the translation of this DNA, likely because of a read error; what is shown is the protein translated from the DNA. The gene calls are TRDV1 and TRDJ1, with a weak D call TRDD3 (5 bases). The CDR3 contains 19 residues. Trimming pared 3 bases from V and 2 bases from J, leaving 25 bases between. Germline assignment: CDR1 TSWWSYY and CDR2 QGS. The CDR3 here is CALGDLCGRYKGHTDKLIF. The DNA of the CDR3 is TGTGCTCTTGGGGACCTTTGTGGGAGATACAAGGGGCATACCGATAAACTCATCTTT.

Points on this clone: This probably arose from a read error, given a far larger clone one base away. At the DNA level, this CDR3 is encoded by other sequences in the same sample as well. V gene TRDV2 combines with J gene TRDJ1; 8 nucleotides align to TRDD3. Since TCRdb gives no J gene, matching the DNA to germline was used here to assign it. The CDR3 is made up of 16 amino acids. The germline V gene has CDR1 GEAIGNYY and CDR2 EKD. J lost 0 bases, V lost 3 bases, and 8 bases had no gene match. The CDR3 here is CACDPLGDKYTDKLIF. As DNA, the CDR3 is TGTGCCTGTGACCCTCTGGGGGACAAGTACACCGATAAACTCATCTTT.

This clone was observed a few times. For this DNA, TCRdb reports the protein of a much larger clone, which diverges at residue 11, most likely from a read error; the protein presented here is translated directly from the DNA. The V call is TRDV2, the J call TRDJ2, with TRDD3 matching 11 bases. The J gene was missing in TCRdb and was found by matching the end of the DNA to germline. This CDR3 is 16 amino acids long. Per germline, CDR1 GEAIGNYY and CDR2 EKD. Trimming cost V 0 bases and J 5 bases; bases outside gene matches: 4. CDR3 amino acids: CACDTVSGGYTAQLFF. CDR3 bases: TGTGCCTGTGACACCGTGTCTGGGGGATACACAGCACAACTCTTCTTT.

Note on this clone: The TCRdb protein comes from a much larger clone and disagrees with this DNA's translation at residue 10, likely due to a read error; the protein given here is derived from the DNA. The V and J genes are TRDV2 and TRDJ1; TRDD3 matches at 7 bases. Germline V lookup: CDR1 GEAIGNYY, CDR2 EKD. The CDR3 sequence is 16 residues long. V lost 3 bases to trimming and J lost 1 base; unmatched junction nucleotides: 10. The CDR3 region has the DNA TGTGCCTGTGACTCTCTACTGGGGATTTTCACCGATAAACTCATCTTT. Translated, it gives CACDSLLGIFTDKLIF.

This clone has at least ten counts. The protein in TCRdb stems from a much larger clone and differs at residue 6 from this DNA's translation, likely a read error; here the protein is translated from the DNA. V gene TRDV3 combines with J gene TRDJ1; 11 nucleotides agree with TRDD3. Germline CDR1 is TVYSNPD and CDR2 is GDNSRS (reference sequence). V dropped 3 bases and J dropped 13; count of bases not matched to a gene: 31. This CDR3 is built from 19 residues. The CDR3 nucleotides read TGTGCCTTCTACCTGACCTTCCCTCCATCTTTTGGGGGATACGCAAGCGGCATCTTT. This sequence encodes CAFYLTFPPSFGGYASGIF.